This is a list of T cell receptor beta chains from one sample in a study of T-cell reconstitution after alpha-beta-depleted transplantation in children. Via MiXCR, TCRdb re-called the PCR reads, giving one row per CDR3 protein. Of 780,000 or so distinct CDR3 sequences listed, approximately 15% are singletons. The sequenced sample was PBMCs, mostly from graft donor cells, obtained 360 days after TCRalphabeta/CD19-depleted stem cell transplant. Source of these receptors: a male patient younger than 18 who had a stem cell transplant for acute lymphoblastic leukemia, so the T cells may come from the graft donor. Each CDR3 is given with its conserved first and last residue. A D gene is named only where the DNA matches it firmly. Clone size, where shown, is once, few, many, or a class for clones that have expanded.

TRBD2 | TRBJ2-3 | - | TRBV7-4 | TGTGCCAGCAGCCCGAGGGCGGGAGGCCACACCACAGATACGCAGTATTTT | CASSPRAGGHTTDTQYF
- | TRBJ2-5 | few | TRBV7-3 | TGTGCCAGCAGCTTAACGGCAGGGGCAGAGACCCAGTACTTC | CASSLTAGAETQYF
- | TRBJ2-1 | - | TRBV5-1 | TGCGCCAGCAGCTTGGGGGCTAGCCCGTACAATGAGCAGTTCTTC | CASSLGASPYNEQFF
- | TRBJ2-5 | - | TRBV19 | TGTGCCAGTAGTATAGTAGCGGAAGAGACCCAGTACTTC | CASSIVAEETQYF
- | TRBJ2-2 | - | TRBV13 | TGTGCCAGCAGCTTAGGCCTGGGACTCCCGAACACCGGGGAGCTGTTTTTT | CASSLGLGLPNTGELFF
TRBD1 | TRBJ1-1 | few | TRBV11-2 | TGTGCCAGCAGCTTTAGGACAGGGGTGGGTTTCTTT | CASSFRTGVGFF
- | TRBJ2-7 | - | TRBV27 | TGTGCCAGCAGTTTAATGGGGAAGAGGTCCTACGAGCAGTACTTC | CASSLMGKRSYEQYF
TRBD1 | TRBJ2-6 | few | TRBV2 | TGTGCCAGCAGGAAGGGACAGGGTGCCGATGGGGCCAACGTCCTGACTTTC | CASRKGQGADGANVLTF
TRBD2 | TRBJ2-5 | - | TRBV30 | TGTGCCTGGAGTAGGAGCGGGAGGAAAGAGACCCAGTACTTC | CAWSRSGRKETQYF
- | TRBJ2-6 | - | TRBV5-1 | TGCGCCAGCAGCTTGGAGCCCCCGTACTCTGGGGCCAACGTCCTGACTTTC | CASSLEPPYSGANVLTF
- | TRBJ1-5 | few | TRBV20-1 | TGCAGTGCTCTCCAAATAAGGATACATAGCAATCAGCCCCAGCATTTT | CSALQIRIHSNQPQHF
- | TRBJ2-7 | many | TRBV5-1 | TGCGCCAGCAGCTTGGCCTGGCTCTACGAGCAGTACTTC | CASSLAWLYEQYF
TRBD2 | TRBJ2-7 | - | TRBV27 | TGTGCCAGCAGACTAGCGGGGTTGGGGTACGAGCAGTACTTC | CASRLAGLGYEQYF
- | TRBJ2-7 | - | TRBV7-8 | TGTGCCAGCAGCCCCCCCGCAGGGGCCTATCGAGAGCAGTACTTC | CASSPPAGAYREQYF
- | TRBJ2-1 | few | TRBV4-1 | TGCGCCAGCAGCCGGCGGACTATCCAAATCAATGAGCAGTTCTTC | CASSRRTIQINEQFF
TRBD1 | TRBJ2-3 | few | TRBV5-6 | TGTGCCAGCAGCTGGGGACAGGGGGCGGCAGATACGCAGTATTTT | CASSWGQGAADTQYF
- | TRBJ2-2 | - | TRBV6-1 | TGTGCCAGCAGTGAACAGCGGAACACCGGGGAGCTGTTTTTT | CASSEQRNTGELFF
- | TRBJ1-5 | many | TRBV4-1 | TGCGCCAGCAGCCAAGATTTTCGGCAACGAAGTAATCAGCCCCAGCATTTT | CASSQDFRQRSNQPQHF
TRBD2 | TRBJ2-1 | - | TRBV9 | TGTGCCAGCAGCCCCGGGGCTAGCGGGTACTACGAGCAGTTCTTC | CASSPGASGYYEQFF
- | TRBJ1-1 | - | TRBV20-1 | TGCAGTGCTAGAGTGCTCAGTTACGCGAACACTGAAGCTTTCTTT | CSARVLSYANTEAFF
TRBD1 | TRBJ1-1 | - | TRBV9 | TGTGCCAGCAGCGCGCCCCGGGACAGGGGGCATGAAGACACTGAAGCTTTCTTT | CASSAPRDRGHEDTEAFF
- | TRBJ2-1 | - | TRBV5-1 | TGCGCCAGCAGCTTGGCGCCGGTAAACAATGAGCAGTTCTTC | CASSLAPVNNEQFF
- | TRBJ2-3 | many | TRBV11-2 | TGTGCCAGCAGCCTACTCGGAGGAGATACGCAGTATTTT | CASSLLGGDTQYF
- | TRBJ1-1 | few | TRBV10-2 | TGCGCCAGCAGTGACACAACAGGGCGGTCCGGTGGGAGCACTGAAGCTTTCTTT | CASSDTTGRSGGSTEAFF